This passage covers 29 T cell receptor beta chains from one sample sequenced in a study of radiotherapy plus CTLA-4 blockade in lung cancer. Method: immunoSEQ multiplex PCR; TCRdb's copy keeps in-frame clones and lacks some. The sample lists 110,000 or so clones; nearly 80% were seen once. The specimen was peripheral blood, collected from a patient treated with radiotherapy plus ipilimumab. The receptor set was obtained from a human donor with non-small cell lung cancer who had a partial response to radiotherapy plus ipilimumab.

The sample holds a few counts of this clone. The CDR3 region has the DNA TGTGCCAGCAGGTCGCAACAGGGGTACAATCAGCCCCAGCATTTT. Translating it yields CASRSQQGYNQPQHF. The gene calls are TRBV28 and TRBJ1-5; 7 bases agree with TRBD1. CDR1 MDHEN and CDR2 SYDVKM come from the germline V gene. V shed 6 bases, J shed 3 bases, and the junction held 8 bases outside the gene matches. The CDR3 totals 15 residues.

This chain uses TRBV4-1 with TRBJ2-2; no clear D. CDR1 is MGHRA and CDR2 is YSYEKL in the germline V gene. The V end lost 4 bases, the J end lost 3 bases, and 9 bases lay between the germline ends. The CDR3 consists of 14 residues. CDR3 loop: CASSPAQDTGELFF. In DNA, the CDR3 is TGCGCCAGCAGCCCGGCTCAGGACACCGGGGAGCTGTTTTTT.

The V and J genes are TRBV18 and TRBJ1-1; 12 nucleotides align to TRBD1. This CDR3 spans 15 amino acids. V lost 0 bases, J lost 7 bases, and 3 bases stayed unmatched. CDR1 KGHSH and CDR2 LQKENI come from the germline V gene. The CDR3 here is CASSPPGQGAVEAFF. In nucleotides, the CDR3 is TGTGCCAGCTCACCACCGGGACAGGGGGCGGTTGAAGCTTTCTTT.

This clone was counted once. The chain carries TRBV5-5 and TRBJ2-7; 12 nucleotides match TRBD1. Trimming at V came to 4 bases and at J to 7 bases, leaving 12 bases not matched to a gene. The CDR3 totals 16 residues. In germline, CDR1 is SGHKS, CDR2 YYEKEE (reference sequence). In DNA form, the CDR3 reads TGTGCCAGCAGCCTAGATCCGGGACAGGGGGCAGGGGAGCAGTACTTC. This encodes CASSLDPGQGAGEQYF.

This clone came up once. The CDR3 DNA reads as TGTGCCTGGAGGGGACAGGCGATGAACACTGAAGCTTTCTTT. It yields the protein CAWRGQAMNTEAFF. The J gene is TRBJ1-1, the V gene TRBV30, with 8 nucleotides matching TRBD1. The V gene's germline CDR1 is GTSNPN and CDR2 SVGIG (reference sequence). The ends lost 3 bases at V and 0 bases at J; junction bases unmatched: 3. The CDR3 has 14 residues.

The gene calls are TRBV9 and TRBJ2-1; TRBD1 aligns across 7 bases. CDR1 SGDLS and CDR2 YYNGEE come from the germline V gene. V shed 3 bases and J 6 bases; nucleotides not matched to a gene: 9. The CDR3 covers 15 residues. The CDR3 loop reads CASSGTGTDRNEQFF. As DNA, the CDR3 is TGTGCCAGCAGCGGAACCGGGACAGACCGCAATGAGCAGTTCTTC.

As for this clone: An end of the junction does not agree with germline; a read error may underlie this. For the CDR3, the DNA is TGTGCCACCAGCAGAGATAGGGACAGGTTGAACTTC. Its protein product is CATSRDRDRLNF. The chain combines TRBV15 with TRBJ1-2, with TRBD1 identical over 8 bases. CDR1 and CDR2 (germline): LNHNV, YYDKDF (reference sequence). The CDR3 has 12 amino acids.

A single count supports this clone. V is TRBV21-1 and J is TRBJ2-6; TRBD1, the table's D call, lacks a check against the DNA. TRBV21-1 is deemed a pseudogene. This CDR3 has 18 residues. CDR3 in DNA: TGTGCCAGCAGCCCGTTCGCAGGGGGTGACTCTGGGGCCAACGTCCTGACTTTC. It translates to CASSPFAGGDSGANVLTF.

This clone appeared once. The chain employs TRBV7-2 and TRBJ1-6; D unclear. The CDR3 runs 13 residues. The germline V gene has CDR1 SGHTA and CDR2 FQGNSA. V lost 5 bases and J 7 bases, leaving 9 bases between the germline ends. CDR3 coding DNA: TGTGCCAGCAGCCAATACGGGAATTCACCCCTCCACTTT. Its translation: CASSQYGNSPLHF.

The V gene is TRBV2, the J gene TRBJ1-5; possibly TRBD1 for D (5 bases). Trimming removed 1 base at V and 6 bases at J, with 10 bases between. The CDR3 contains 14 residues. From germline, CDR1 is SNHLY and CDR2 FYNNEI. The CDR3 nucleotides are TGTGCCAGCAGTGAAGATGGAGGGGTTCAGCCCCAGCATTTT. It translates to CASSEDGGVQPQHF.

The J gene is TRBJ2-5, the V gene TRBV5-1; TRBD2 agrees at 14 bases. CDR1 is SGHRS, CDR2 YFSETQ, per germline. This CDR3 region has 17 residues. V trimming: 4 bases; J trimming: 4 bases; junction bases outside the gene matches: 9. The CDR3 spells CASSPRLAGGRGETQYF. CDR3 DNA sequence: TGCGCCAGCAGCCCCAGACTAGCGGGAGGGCGGGGAGAGACCCAGTACTTC. The variable domain in full, completed from reference TRBV5-1 and TRBJ2-5, reads KAGVTQTPRYLIKTRGQQVTLSCSPISGHRSVSWYQQTPGQGLQFLFEYFSETQRNKGNFPGRFSGRQFSNSRSEMNVSTLELGDSALYLCASSPRLAGGRGETQYFGPGTRLLVL.

V usage is TRBV5-1 and J usage is TRBJ1-3, with 8 bases that match TRBD1. V trimming: 0 bases; J trimming: 6 bases; junction bases outside the gene matches: 5. CDR1 SGHRS and CDR2 YFSETQ come from the germline V gene. The CDR3 length is 15 residues. CDR3 sequence (DNA): TGCGCCAGCAGCTTGGCCGGGGGACAGGAAAACACCATATATTTT. Translation gives CASSLAGGQENTIYF.

There are a few counts of this clone. The chain combines TRBV19 with TRBJ2-4; 7 bases fit TRBD2. The germline V gene has CDR1 LNHDA and CDR2 SQIVND (reference sequence). With V trimmed by 6 bases and J by 4 bases, 9 bases remained unmatched. The CDR3 runs to 15 residues. The CDR3 is CASRTGGSAKNIQYF. In DNA form, the CDR3 reads TGTGCCAGTAGAACCGGCGGGAGTGCTAAAAACATTCAGTACTTC.

This clone was seen just once. The chain links TRBV5-6 to TRBJ2-1; the D gene is possibly TRBD1 (6 bases). V was clipped by 3 bases and J by 14 bases, with 15 bases between them. This CDR3 has 12 residues. Germline V CDR1 and CDR2: SGHDT, YYEEEE. As DNA, the CDR3 is TGTGCCAGCAGCTATACCCCCCGGACAGAGTTCTTC. Translated: CASSYTPRTEFF.

The chain couples TRBV9 to TRBJ2-1; 7 nucleotides match TRBD2. V lost 0 bases, J lost 8 bases, and 8 bases stayed unmatched. The CDR3 has 15 amino acids. Germline lookup yields CDR1 SGDLS and CDR2 YYNGEE. The CDR3 nucleotides read TGTGCCAGCAGCGTAGGGGCGGGAGTGATAGATGAGCAGTTCTTC. Protein: CASSVGAGVIDEQFF.

This clone has more than one count but fewer than ten. The V call is TRBV27, the J call TRBJ1-2; weak D call: TRBD1 (5 bases). The CDR3 has 14 residues. CDR1 is MNHEY and CDR2 is SMNVEV in the germline V gene (reference sequence). The germline V and J ends were trimmed by 5 bases and 7 bases, with 17 bases remaining between them. In DNA, the CDR3 is TGTGCCAGCAGTCCCCGGGGGGGGATCGGTGGCTACACCTTC. It is translated as CASSPRGGIGGYTF.

V gene TRBV10-3 combines with J gene TRBJ2-5; 7 nucleotides line up with TRBD2. J was trimmed by 5 bases and V by 11 bases; bases with no gene match: 11. The CDR3 is made up of 13 amino acids. Germline-derived CDR1 and CDR2 are ENHRY and SYGVKD. The CDR3 here is CAGRGEGEETQYF. The DNA for the CDR3 is TGTGCCGGTCGGGGGGAGGGAGAGGAGACCCAGTACTTC.

J is TRBJ2-7 and V is TRBV20-1; D possibly corresponds to TRBD1 (5 bases). The CDR3 runs 11 residues. Germline assignment: CDR1 DFQATT and CDR2 SNEGSKA (reference sequence). Trimming stripped 6 bases from V and 4 bases from J, with 10 bases between. The CDR3 here is CSALDSYEQYV. CDR3 nucleotides: TGCAGTGCCCTTGACAGTTACGAGCAGTACGTC.

This clone was found once. The V and J genes are TRBV5-1 and TRBJ1-1; D unresolved. CDR3 size: 13 residues. V was pared by 2 bases and J by 1 base, with 6 bases between. Germline CDR1 SGHRS, CDR2 YFSETQ. This chain's CDR3 is CASSFIQNTEAFF. The CDR3 nucleotides read TGCGCCAGCAGCTTCATCCAGAACACTGAAGCTTTCTTT.

The CDR3 bases are TGTGCCAGCAGCTACGGACAGGGATTTGGAAACACCATATATTTT. This encodes CASSYGQGFGNTIYF. The chain joins TRBV5-4 to TRBJ1-3; 8 bases agree with TRBD1. CDR3 length equals 15 residues. Trimming at V came to 3 bases and at J to 3 bases, leaving 5 bases not matched to a gene. Looked up from germline, CDR1 is SGHNT and CDR2 is YYREEE (reference sequence).

This chain connects TRBV6-1 to TRBJ1-1, with no clear D. V shed 9 bases and J shed 3 bases, with 17 bases lying between them. The CDR3 loop spans 14 amino acids. The germline CDR1 and CDR2 sequences are MNHNS and SASEGT. CDR3 amino acids: CASTGPTGYTEAFF. In DNA, the CDR3 is TGTGCCAGTACCGGGCCGACGGGGTACACTGAAGCTTTCTTT.

The J gene is TRBJ1-1, the V gene TRBV9, with 7 bases aligning to TRBD1. The CDR3 consists of 12 residues. Losses at the gene ends were 3 bases for V and 10 bases for J; bases not matched to a gene: 6. From germline, CDR1 is SGDLS and CDR2 YYNGEE. CDR3 DNA: TGTGCCAGCAGCGGTTTGACAGGGCGAGCTTTCTTT. This gives the protein CASSGLTGRAFF.

Comment on this clone: As the CDR3 is not closed by the conserved phenylalanine or tryptophan, this likely results from a read error. The chain uses TRBV2 and TRBJ1-1; TRBD1 matches 8 bases. The CDR3 is made up of 16 amino acids. CDR1 SNHLY and CDR2 FYNNEI come from the germline V gene. Losses at the gene ends were 3 bases for V and 0 bases for J; bases not matched to a gene: 6. The DNA of the CDR3 is TGTGCCAGCAGTGACCCTGGACAGGGCCTGAACACTGAAGCTTTCTCT. Its translation: CASSDPGQGLNTEAFS.

The rearrangement uses TRBV5-4 and TRBJ2-2, with D perhaps matching TRBD2 (5 bases). From germline, CDR1 is SGHNT and CDR2 YYREEE (reference sequence). The CDR3 has 15 amino acids. The V and J ends lost 1 base and 1 base respectively, with 8 bases between them. CDR3 amino acids: CASSLYRENTGELFF. In nucleotides, the CDR3 is TGTGCCAGCAGCTTGTACCGGGAGAACACCGGGGAGCTGTTTTTT.

This sequence joins TRBV19 and TRBJ2-7; 9 positions agree with TRBD2. Germline assignment: CDR1 LNHDA and CDR2 SQIVND (reference sequence). The trim removed 5 bases at V and 1 base at J, leaving 12 bases unmatched. CDR3 length: 17 amino acids. DNA for the CDR3: TGTGCCAGTAGTCTCGCGCTAGCGGGAACTTCATCCTACGAGCAGTACTTC. Translation: CASSLALAGTSSYEQYF.

This clone was found a few times. This chain uses TRBV2 with TRBJ1-6, with TRBD1 matching 9 bases. Germline-derived CDR1 and CDR2 are SNHLY and FYNNEI. The CDR3 runs to 14 residues. After removal of 6 bases from V and 10 bases from J, the junction contained 7 bases not matched to a gene. The CDR3 region is CASRLDRGNSPLHF. The DNA for the CDR3 is TGTGCCAGCAGGTTGGACAGGGGAAACTCACCCCTCCACTTT.

The chain links TRBV19 to TRBJ1-5; TRBD1 matches 10 bases. Germline lookup yields CDR1 LNHDA and CDR2 SQIVND (reference sequence). CDR3 length: 15 amino acids. The trim removed 7 bases at V and 11 bases at J, leaving 14 bases unmatched. CDR3 bases: TGTGCCAGTAAGCTAGTCTGGACAGGGGGGTGGGCCCAGCATTTT. This translates into CASKLVWTGGWAQHF.

The chain is built from TRBV6-4 and TRBJ2-1; 7 bases align to TRBD2. The germline V gene encodes CDR1 MRHNA and CDR2 SNTAGT. The CDR3 spans 14 residues. V lost 4 bases, J lost 0 bases, and 0 bases stayed unmatched. Written as DNA, the CDR3 is TGTGCCAGCAGTGGGACTAGCTCCTACAATGAGCAGTTCTTC. Encoded protein: CASSGTSSYNEQFF.

CDR3 in amino acids: CASSASGGYNEQFF. CDR3 nucleotide sequence: TGCGCCAGCAGCGCAAGCGGCGGATACAATGAGCAGTTCTTC. This sequence joins TRBV5-1 and TRBJ2-1; D possibly corresponds to TRBD2 (5 bases). Germline V gene data show CDR1 as SGHRS and CDR2 as YFSETQ. The CDR3 has 14 residues. Trimming took off 4 bases at V and 4 bases at J, with 12 bases between the two ends.